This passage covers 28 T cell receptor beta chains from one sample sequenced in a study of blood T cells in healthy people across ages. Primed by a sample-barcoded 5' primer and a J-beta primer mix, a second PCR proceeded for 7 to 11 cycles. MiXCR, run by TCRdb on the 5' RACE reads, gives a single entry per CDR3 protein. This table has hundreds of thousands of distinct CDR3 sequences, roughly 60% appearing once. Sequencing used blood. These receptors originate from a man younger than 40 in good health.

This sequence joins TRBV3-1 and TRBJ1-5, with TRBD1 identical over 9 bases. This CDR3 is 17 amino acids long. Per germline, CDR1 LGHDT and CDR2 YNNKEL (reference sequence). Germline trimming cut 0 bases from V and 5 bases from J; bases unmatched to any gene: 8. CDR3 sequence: CASSQDAGTGLYQPQHF. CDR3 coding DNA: TGTGCCAGCAGCCAAGATGCCGGGACAGGGTTATATCAGCCCCAGCATTTT.

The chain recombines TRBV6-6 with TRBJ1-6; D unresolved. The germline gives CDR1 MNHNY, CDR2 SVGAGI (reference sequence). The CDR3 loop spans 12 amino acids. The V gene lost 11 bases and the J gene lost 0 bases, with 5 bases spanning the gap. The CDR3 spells CAASSYNSPLHF. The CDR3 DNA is TGTGCCGCCAGCTCCTATAATTCACCCCTCCACTTT.

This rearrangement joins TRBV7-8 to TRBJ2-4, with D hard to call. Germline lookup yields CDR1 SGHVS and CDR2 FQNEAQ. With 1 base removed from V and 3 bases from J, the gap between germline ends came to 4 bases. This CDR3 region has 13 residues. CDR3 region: CASSLVVKNIQYF. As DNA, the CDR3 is TGTGCCAGCAGCTTAGTGGTCAAAAACATTCAGTACTTC.

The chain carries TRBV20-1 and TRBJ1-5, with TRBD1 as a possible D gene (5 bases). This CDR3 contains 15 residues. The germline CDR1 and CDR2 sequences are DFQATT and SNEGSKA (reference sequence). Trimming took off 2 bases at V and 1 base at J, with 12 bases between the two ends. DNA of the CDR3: TGCAGTGCTAGAAGGTGGGGCCGAAGCAATCAGCCCCAGCATTTT. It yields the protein CSARRWGRSNQPQHF.

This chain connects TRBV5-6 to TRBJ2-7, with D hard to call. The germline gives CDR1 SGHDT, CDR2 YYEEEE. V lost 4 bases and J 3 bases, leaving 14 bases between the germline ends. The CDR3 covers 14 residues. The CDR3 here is CASSSNTWYYEQYF. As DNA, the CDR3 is TGTGCCAGCAGCAGCAATACGTGGTACTACGAGCAGTACTTC.

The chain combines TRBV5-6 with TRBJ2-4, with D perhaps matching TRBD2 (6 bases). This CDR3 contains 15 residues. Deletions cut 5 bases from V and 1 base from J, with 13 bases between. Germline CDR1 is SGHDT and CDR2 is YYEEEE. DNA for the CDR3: TGTGCCAGCAGGTCAGTGGGACTGGCCAAAAACATTCAGTACTTC. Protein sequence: CASRSVGLAKNIQYF.

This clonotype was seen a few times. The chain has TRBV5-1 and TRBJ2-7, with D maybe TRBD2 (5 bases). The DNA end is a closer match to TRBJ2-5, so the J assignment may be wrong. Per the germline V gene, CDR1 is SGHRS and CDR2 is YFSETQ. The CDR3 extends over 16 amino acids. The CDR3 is CASSLGPRGRQETQYF. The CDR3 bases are TGCGCCAGCAGCTTGGGACCTCGGGGTCGCCAAGAGACCCAGTACTTC.

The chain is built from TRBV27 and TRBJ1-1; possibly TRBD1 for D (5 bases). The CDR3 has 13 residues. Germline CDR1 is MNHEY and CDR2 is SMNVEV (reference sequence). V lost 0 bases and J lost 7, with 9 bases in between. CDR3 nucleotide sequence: TGTGCCAGCAGTTTATCTTTCGGGGGTGAAGCTTTCTTT. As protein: CASSLSFGGEAFF.

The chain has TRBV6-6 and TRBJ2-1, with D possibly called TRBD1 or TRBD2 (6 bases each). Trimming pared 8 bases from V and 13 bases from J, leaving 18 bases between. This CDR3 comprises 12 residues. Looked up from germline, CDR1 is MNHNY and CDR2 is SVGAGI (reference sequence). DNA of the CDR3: TGTGCCAGCGAGGCCGCCGGGGGCATACAGTTCTTC. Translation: CASEAAGGIQFF.

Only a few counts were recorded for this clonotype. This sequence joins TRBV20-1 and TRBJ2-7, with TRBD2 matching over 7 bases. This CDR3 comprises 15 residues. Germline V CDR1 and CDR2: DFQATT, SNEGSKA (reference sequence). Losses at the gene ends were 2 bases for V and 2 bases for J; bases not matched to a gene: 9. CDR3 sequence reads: CSARSSAGFTYEQYF. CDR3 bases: TGCAGTGCTAGATCCTCAGCGGGATTTACCTACGAGCAGTACTTC.

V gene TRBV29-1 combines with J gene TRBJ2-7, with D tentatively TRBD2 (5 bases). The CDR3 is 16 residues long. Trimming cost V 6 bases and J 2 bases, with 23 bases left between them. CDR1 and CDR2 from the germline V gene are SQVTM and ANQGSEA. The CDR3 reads CSVSGDPMAGPYEQYF. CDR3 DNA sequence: TGCAGCGTGTCGGGTGACCCTATGGCGGGCCCCTACGAGCAGTACTTC.

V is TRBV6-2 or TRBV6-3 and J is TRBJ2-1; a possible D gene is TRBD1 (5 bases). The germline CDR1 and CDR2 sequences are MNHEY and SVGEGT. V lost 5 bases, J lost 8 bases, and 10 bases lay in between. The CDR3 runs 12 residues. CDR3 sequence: CASSRTQDEQFF. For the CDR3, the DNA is TGTGCCAGCAGTAGGACACAGGATGAGCAGTTCTTC.

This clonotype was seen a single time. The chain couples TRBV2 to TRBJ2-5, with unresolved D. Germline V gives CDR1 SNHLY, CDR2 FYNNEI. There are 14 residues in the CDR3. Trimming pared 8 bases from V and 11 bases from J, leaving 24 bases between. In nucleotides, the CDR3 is TGTGCCAGCCTACTCGGGTCTAGTATGGATGAGCAGTACTTC. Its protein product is CASLLGSSMDEQYF.

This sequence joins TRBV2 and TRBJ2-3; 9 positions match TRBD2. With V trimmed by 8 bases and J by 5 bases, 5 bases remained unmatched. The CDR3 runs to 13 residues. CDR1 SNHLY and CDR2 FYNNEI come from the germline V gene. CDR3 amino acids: CASCSGSGDTQYF. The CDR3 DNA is TGTGCCAGCTGTAGCGGGAGTGGAGATACGCAGTATTTT.

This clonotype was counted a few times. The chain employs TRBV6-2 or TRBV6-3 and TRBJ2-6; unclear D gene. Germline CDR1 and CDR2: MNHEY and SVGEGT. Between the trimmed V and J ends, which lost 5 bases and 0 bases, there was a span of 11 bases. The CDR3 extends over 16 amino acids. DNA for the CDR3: TGTGCCAGCAGTCATGGGATGTACTCTGGGGCCAACGTCCTGACTTTC. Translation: CASSHGMYSGANVLTF.

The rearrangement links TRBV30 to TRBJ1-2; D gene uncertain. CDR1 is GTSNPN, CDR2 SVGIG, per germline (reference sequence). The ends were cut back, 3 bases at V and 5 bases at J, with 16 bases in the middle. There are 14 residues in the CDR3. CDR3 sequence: CAWRVLGISYGYTF. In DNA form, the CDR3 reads TGTGCCTGGAGGGTCCTGGGTATTTCTTATGGCTACACCTTC.

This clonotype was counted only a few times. The CDR3 is CASRGPWDYEQYF. In DNA form, the CDR3 reads TGTGCCAGCAGGGGGCCGTGGGACTATGAGCAGTACTTC. The V gene is TRBV2, the J gene TRBJ2-7, with 7 nucleotides matching TRBD2. J was trimmed by 7 bases and V by 6 bases; bases with no gene match: 9. CDR3 length: 13 amino acids. CDR1 is SNHLY, CDR2 FYNNEI, per germline. Complete variable domain (other parts from reference TRBV2 and TRBJ2-7): EPEVTQTPSHQVTQMGQEVILRCVPISNHLYFYWYRQILGQKVEFLVSFYNNEISEKSEIFDDQFSVERPDGSNFTLKIRSTKLEDSAMYFCASRGPWDYEQYFGPGTRLTVT.

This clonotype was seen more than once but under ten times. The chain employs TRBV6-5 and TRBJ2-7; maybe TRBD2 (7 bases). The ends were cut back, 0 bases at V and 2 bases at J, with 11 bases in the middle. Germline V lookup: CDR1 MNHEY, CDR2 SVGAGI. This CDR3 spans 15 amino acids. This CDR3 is CASSYSRGGTYEQYF. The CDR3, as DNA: TGTGCCAGCAGTTACTCTAGGGGGGGTACCTACGAGCAGTACTTC.

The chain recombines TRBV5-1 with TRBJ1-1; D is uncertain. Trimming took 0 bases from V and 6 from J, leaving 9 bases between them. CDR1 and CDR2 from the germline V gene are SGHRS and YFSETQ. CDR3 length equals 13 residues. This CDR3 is CASSLEGFSEAFF. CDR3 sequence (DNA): TGCGCCAGCAGCTTGGAAGGGTTTTCTGAAGCTTTCTTT.

CDR3 in DNA: TGCAGCGTTGGGGGGGAGGGGCATGGCTACACCTTC. This translates into CSVGGEGHGYTF. This chain joins TRBV29-1 and TRBJ1-2; D perhaps matches TRBD1 (5 bases). V lost 4 bases and J lost 6, with 12 bases in between. This CDR3 contains 12 residues. Germline-derived CDR1 and CDR2 are SQVTM and ANQGSEA. Drawing the rest from reference TRBV29-1 and TRBJ1-2, the complete variable domain is SAVISQKPSRDICQRGTSLTIQCQVDSQVTMMFWYRQQPGQSLTLIATANQGSEATYESGFVIDKFPISRPNLTFSTLTVSNMSPEDSSIYLCSVGGEGHGYTFGSGTRLTVV.

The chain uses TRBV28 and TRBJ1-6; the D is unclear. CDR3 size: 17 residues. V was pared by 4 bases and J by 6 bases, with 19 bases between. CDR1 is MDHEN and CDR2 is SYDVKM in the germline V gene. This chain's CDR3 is CASSSDKGQPGNSPLHF. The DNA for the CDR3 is TGTGCCAGCAGTTCCGACAAGGGCCAACCCGGTAATTCACCCCTCCACTTT.

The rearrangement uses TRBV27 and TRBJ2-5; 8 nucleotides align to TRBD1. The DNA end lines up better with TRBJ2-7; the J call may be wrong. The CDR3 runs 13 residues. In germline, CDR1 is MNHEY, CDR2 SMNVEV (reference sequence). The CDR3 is CASSVRDRSEQYF. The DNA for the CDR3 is TGTGCCAGCAGTGTCCGGGACAGGAGCGAGCAGTACTTC.

The CDR3: CASSRGGGGYEQYF. CDR3 sequence (DNA): TGTGCCAGCAGCCGTGGAGGGGGGGGCTACGAGCAGTACTTC. This chain links TRBV7-2 with TRBJ2-7; D is possibly TRBD2 (7 bases). The germline V gene has CDR1 SGHTA and CDR2 FQGNSA. The CDR3 consists of 14 residues. Deletions cut 5 bases from V and 3 bases from J, with 14 bases between.

CDR3 bases: TGCAGTGCTAGGGGACAGGGGGCCAACACTGAAGCTTTCTTT. As protein: CSARGQGANTEAFF. This chain links TRBV20-1 with TRBJ1-1, with 12 bases that match TRBD1. The CDR3 covers 14 residues. V lost 3 bases, J lost 2 bases, and 1 base stayed unmatched. CDR1 is DFQATT, CDR2 SNEGSKA, per germline (reference sequence).

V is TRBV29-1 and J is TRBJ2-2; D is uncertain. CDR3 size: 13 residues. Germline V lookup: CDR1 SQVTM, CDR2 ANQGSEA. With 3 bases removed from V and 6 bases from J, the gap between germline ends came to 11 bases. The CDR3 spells CSVESISPGELFF. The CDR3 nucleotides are TGCAGCGTTGAGTCTATTTCTCCCGGGGAGCTGTTTTTT.

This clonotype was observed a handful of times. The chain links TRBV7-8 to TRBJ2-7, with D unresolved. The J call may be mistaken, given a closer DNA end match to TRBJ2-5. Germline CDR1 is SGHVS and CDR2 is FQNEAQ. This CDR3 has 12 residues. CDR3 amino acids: CASSLERQTQYF. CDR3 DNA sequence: TGTGCCAGCAGCTTAGAAAGGCAGACCCAGTACTTC.

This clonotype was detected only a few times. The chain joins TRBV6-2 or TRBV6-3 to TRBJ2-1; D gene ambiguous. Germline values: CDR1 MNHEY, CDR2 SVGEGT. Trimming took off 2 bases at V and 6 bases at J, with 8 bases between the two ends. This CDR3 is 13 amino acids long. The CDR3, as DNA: TGTGCCAGCAGTTACAAGGTGGTCAATGAGCAGTTCTTC. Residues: CASSYKVVNEQFF.

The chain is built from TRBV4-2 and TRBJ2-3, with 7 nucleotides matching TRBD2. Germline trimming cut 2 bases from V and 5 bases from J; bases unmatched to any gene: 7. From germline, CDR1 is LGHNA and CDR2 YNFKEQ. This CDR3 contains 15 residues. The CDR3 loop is CASSQNGGFGDTQYF. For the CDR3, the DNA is TGTGCCAGCAGCCAAAACGGGGGGTTCGGAGATACGCAGTATTTT.